This TCR beta chain appears in the sequencing data of a study of blood T cell dynamics during melanoma immunotherapy. Study as a whole: First-line therapy was either pembrolizumab or nivolumab with ipilimumab for metastatic melanoma. Overall study findings and caveats: Among sorted CD8+ subsets, immune-effector cells had the highest clonality and cell-free DNA similarity.

Libraries were prepared by immunoSEQ multiplex PCR; TCRdb keeps only in-frame clonotypes and omits some of them. The sample carries some 15,000 clones, approximately 94% recorded once. A remark on this clone: Its antigen is not known.

The V end lost 4 bases, the J end lost 5 bases, and 17 bases lay between the germline ends. The germline V gene has CDR1 MNHNS and CDR2 SASEGT. The CDR3 consists of 15 residues. Time point denoted: week 3, after first cycle of checkpoint inhibitor. Apart from a couple of fast progressors, RECIST 1.1 response was judged 12 weeks post-infusion. Sequencing was performed on effector memory CD8+ T cells from blood, taken from a patient treated with checkpoint blockade. The chain links TRBV6-1 to TRBJ1-1; a weak D match, TRBD1 (5 bases). This sequence was found in a human donor with melanoma. CDR3 amino acids: CASSGWTERGTEAFF. The CDR3 DNA reads as TGTGCCAGCAGTGGATGGACGGAAAGGGGTACTGAAGCTTTCTTT.